This T cell receptor (beta chain) was sequenced for a study of early stage breast cancer tumors. Whole-study findings and limits: Unsorted bulk genomic DNA sequencing lacked pairing and functional marker data. In about 85% of the 16 patients, blood comparison separated tumor from normal breast.

The trim removed 4 bases at V and 5 bases at J, leaving 1 base unmatched. Germline lookup yields CDR1 MGHRA and CDR2 YSYEKL. This CDR3 has 14 residues. Each sample had two DNA replicates, around 0.53 ug blood or 1.5 ug tissue. Assay: immunoSEQ multiplex PCR; the TCRdb copy retains only in-frame clones and omits some. The sample has more than 55,000 clones, roughly 80% seen once. About this clone itself: Antigen: not known.

The sequenced material came from blood. This rearrangement joins TRBV4-1 to TRBJ2-1, with 11 bases lining up with TRBD2. The sequence was obtained from a person aged 35-50 years with breast cancer. In DNA, the CDR3 is TGCGCCAGCAGCCTTAGCGGGAGGGACAATGAGCAGTTCTTC. This gives the protein CASSLSGRDNEQFF.